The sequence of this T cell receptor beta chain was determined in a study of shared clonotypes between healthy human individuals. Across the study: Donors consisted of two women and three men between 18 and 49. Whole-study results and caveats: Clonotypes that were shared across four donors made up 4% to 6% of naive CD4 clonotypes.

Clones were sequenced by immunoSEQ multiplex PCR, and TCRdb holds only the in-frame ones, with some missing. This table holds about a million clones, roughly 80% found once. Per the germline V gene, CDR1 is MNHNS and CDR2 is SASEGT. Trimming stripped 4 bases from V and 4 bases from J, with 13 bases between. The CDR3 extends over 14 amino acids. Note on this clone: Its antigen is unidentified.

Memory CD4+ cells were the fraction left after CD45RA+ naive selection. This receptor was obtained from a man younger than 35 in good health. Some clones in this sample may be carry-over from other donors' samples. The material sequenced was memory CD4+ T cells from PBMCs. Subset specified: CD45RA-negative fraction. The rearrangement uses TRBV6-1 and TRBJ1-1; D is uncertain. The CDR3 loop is CASSAKSSTTEAFF. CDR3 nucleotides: TGTGCCAGCAGTGCGAAGTCAAGCACCACTGAAGCTTTCTTT.